This TCR beta chain was recovered during a study of blood T cell repertoires in COVID-19. Study at large: The United States, Italy and Spain supplied acute and convalescent COVID-19 samples. Sample material is recorded as cDNA or gDNA derived from T cells, B-cell-depleted T cells, or PBMCs.

In the original analysis: Amplified reference gene primers provided the basis for estimating nucleated cell counts. Profiling relied on immunoSEQ multiplex PCR, and the TCRdb table lists in-frame clones only, not all of them. The V and J calls and clone size are taken from that table; D and trimming were inferred from the DNA. The data contain about 120,000 clones, approximately 81% of them singletons. The CDR3 totals 14 residues. Germline V gene data show CDR1 as LGHNT and CDR2 as FRNRAP. Trimming removed 6 bases from V and 0 bases from J, with 12 bases in between. The source of this sequence is a man between 60 and 70 years old with acute or convalescent COVID-19. The genes are TRBV12-5 and TRBJ2-7, with D possibly being TRBD2 (5 bases). Sequencing used peripheral blood. CDR3 in amino acids: CASGARAPSYEQYF. CDR3 coding DNA: TGTGCTAGTGGGGCGCGGGCCCCCTCCTACGAGCAGTACTTC.